What follows describes a single T cell receptor (beta chain). Its antigen is not identified. Germline CDR1 LGHDT, CDR2 YNNKEL (reference sequence). This CDR3 spans 14 amino acids. Trimming stripped 2 bases from V and 2 bases from J, with 10 bases between. RNA served as the template for amplifying TCR beta CDR3 regions. An initial RT-PCR round employing HTBI primers preceded a second-round multiplex PCR. MiXCR was run by TCRdb on the multiplex PCR reads, yielding one entry per CDR3 protein. The repertoire holds over a million distinct CDR3 sequences, with about 40% as singletons. These data belong to a study of Graves' ophthalmopathy and Graves' hyperthyroidism. Turning to the study itself: Researchers classed hyperthyroidism as stable given no ophthalmopathy within 18 months of follow-up. Study results and caveats: Ophthalmopathy was separated from stable hyperthyroidism by a 13-signature model with over 85% sensitivity and 81.08% specificity.

Aged 18 to 65, hyperthyroidism patients had been newly diagnosed, with under 2 months' duration. Sequencing was performed on peripheral blood or thyroid tissue (not recorded which). The source of this sequence is an adult man with Graves' hyperthyroidism. The gene calls are TRBV3-1 and TRBJ2-7, with D uncertain. Here the CDR3 reads CASSQRFDAYEQYF. CDR3 in DNA: TGTGCCAGCAGCCAAAGGTTCGATGCCTACGAGCAGTACTTC.